Here is one TCR beta chain with its context. Authors' data handling: It was from reference gene primer amplification that nucleated cell counts were estimated. Here immunoSEQ multiplex PCR was the method, and the copy in TCRdb shows in-frame clones only, minus some. The V and J calls and the clone size are those of that table, but D and trimming were determined from the DNA. The repertoire includes tens of thousands of clones, 85% to 90% of them detected once, and around 15% sits in the top ten. This record belongs to a study of blood T cell repertoires in COVID-19. The sequenced material came from peripheral blood. This TCR derives from a human donor in a cohort sampled during active COVID-19.

CDR3 protein: CASTRGTSGTSTDTQYF. The CDR3 DNA reads TGCGCCAGCACCAGGGGGACTAGCGGAACTAGCACAGATACGCAGTATTTT. The chain employs TRBV5-1 and TRBJ2-3, with 11 nucleotides matching TRBD2. This CDR3 region has 17 residues. With 6 bases clipped from V and 0 bases from J, the junction kept 9 bases outside the gene matches. The germline CDR1 and CDR2 sequences are SGHRS and YFSETQ.